This TCR beta chain appears in the sequencing data of a study of vaccination and CD4 T cells after COVID-19. Comments on this clonotype: Its antigen is not known.

The Oncomine TCR Beta short-read assay was applied to DNA of cultured CD4+ T cells. Investigators obtained genomic DNA by extraction from cultured CD4+ T cells. MiXCR was run by TCRdb on the PCR reads, yielding one entry per CDR3 protein. The table records 9,000 to 13,000 distinct CDR3 sequences, 25% to 30% of them present only once. Noted treatment: approximately 9-day PBMC culture with coronavirus spike peptide pools or control peptides (ViraFEST assay). The unexposed donor's CD4+ T cells were collected before the COVID-19 pandemic (2011-2018). With peptide pools, ViraFEST first expanded antigen-specific T cells and afterwards sequenced their TCRs. Researchers reported culturing approximately 2 million PBMCs per well with approximately 9.1 IU/ml IL-2 and around 9.4 ug/ml peptide pools. Half the medium was exchanged for fresh IL-2 medium on days 3 and 7. The length of the CDR3 is 13 residues. The germline CDR1 and CDR2 sequences are DFQATT and SNEGSKA (reference sequence). Trimming removed 6 bases at V and 5 bases at J, with 14 bases between.

V gene TRBV20-1 combines with J gene TRBJ2-4; D could derive from TRBD1 or TRBD2 (6 bases each). Material: CD4+ T cells from blood, cultured in vitro. The receptor's source is a human donor in good health. The CDR3 here is CSAESGAENIQYF. The DNA of the CDR3 is TGCAGTGCGGAGTCGGGGGCGGAAAACATTCAGTACTTC.